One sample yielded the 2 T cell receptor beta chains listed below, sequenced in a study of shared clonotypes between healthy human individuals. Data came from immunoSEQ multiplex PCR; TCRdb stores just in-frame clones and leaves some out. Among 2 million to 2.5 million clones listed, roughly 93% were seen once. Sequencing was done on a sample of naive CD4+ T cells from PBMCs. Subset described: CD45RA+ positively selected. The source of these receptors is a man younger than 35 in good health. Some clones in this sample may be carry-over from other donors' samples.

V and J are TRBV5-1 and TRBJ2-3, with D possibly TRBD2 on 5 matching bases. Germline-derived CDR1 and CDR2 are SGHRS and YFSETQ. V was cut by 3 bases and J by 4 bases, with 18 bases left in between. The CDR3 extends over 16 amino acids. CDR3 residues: CASSSGLAWPPDTQYF. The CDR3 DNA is TGCGCCAGCAGCTCTGGACTCGCTTGGCCCCCAGATACGCAGTATTTT.

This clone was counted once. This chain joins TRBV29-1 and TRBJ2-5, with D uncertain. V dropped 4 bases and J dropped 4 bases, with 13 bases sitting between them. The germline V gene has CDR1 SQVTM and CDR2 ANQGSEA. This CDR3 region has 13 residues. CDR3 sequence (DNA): TGCAGCGTTGCTTTCCCAGGCGTAGAGACCCAGTACTTC. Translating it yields CSVAFPGVETQYF.